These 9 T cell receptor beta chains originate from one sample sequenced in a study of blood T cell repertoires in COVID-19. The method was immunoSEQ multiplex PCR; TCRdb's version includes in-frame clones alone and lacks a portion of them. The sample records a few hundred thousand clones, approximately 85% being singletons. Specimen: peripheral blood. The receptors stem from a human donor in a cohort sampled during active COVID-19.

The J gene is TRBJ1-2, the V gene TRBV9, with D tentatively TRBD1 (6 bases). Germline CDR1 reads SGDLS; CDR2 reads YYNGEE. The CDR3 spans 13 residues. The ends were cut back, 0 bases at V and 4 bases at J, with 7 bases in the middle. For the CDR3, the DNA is TGTGCCAGCAGCGTAGTAGGGGGCTATGGCTACACCTTC. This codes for CASSVVGGYGYTF.

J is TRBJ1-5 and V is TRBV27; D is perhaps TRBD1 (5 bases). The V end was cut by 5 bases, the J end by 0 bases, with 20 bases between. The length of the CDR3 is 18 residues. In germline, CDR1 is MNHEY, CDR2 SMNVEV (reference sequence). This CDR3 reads CASSRKGPSGLSNQPQHF. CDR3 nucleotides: TGTGCCAGCAGTAGAAAGGGACCTTCGGGACTTAGCAATCAGCCCCAGCATTTT.

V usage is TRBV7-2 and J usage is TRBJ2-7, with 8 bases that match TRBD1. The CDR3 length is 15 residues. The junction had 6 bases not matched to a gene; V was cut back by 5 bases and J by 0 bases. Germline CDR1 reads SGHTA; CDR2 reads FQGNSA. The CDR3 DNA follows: TGTGCCAGCAGCCCTCGGACAGGGACCTCCTACGAGCAGTACTTC. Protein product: CASSPRTGTSYEQYF.

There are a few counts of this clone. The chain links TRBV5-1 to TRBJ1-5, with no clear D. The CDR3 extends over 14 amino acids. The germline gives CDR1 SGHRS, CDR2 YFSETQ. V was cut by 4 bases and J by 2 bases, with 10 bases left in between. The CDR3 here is CASSIDMGNQPQHF. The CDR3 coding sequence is TGCGCCAGCAGCATAGACATGGGCAATCAGCCCCAGCATTTT.

CDR3 amino acids: CASSPGSYSGNTIYF. CDR3 nucleotide sequence: TGTGCCAGCAGCCCCGGGTCCTACTCTGGAAACACCATATATTTT. The chain is built from TRBV5-4 and TRBJ1-3, with D hard to call. The CDR3 loop spans 15 amino acids. The germline V gene encodes CDR1 SGHNT and CDR2 YYREEE (reference sequence). V was pared by 4 bases and J by 0 bases, with 11 bases between.

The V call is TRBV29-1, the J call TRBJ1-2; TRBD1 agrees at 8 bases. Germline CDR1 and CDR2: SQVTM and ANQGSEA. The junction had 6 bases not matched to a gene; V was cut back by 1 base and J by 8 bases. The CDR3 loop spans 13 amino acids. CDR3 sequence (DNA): TGCAGCGTTGAAGTGCAGGCAGGGGGCGGCTACACCTTC. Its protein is CSVEVQAGGGYTF.

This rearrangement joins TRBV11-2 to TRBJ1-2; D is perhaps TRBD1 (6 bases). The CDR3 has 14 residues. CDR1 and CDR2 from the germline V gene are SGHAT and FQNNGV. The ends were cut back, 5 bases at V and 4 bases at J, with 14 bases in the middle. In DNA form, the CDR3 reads TGTGCCAGCAGCCGAGGGGGTGAAACCTATGGCTACACCTTC. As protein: CASSRGGETYGYTF.

The CDR3 DNA follows: TGTGCCAGCAGCCTTAACTGGAGCAATCAGCCCCAGCATTTT. As protein: CASSLNWSNQPQHF. The J gene is TRBJ1-5, the V gene TRBV6-5; D gene ambiguous. The V gene's germline CDR1 is MNHEY and CDR2 SVGAGI. The ends were cut back, 6 bases at V and 1 base at J, with 10 bases in the middle. The CDR3 has 14 residues.

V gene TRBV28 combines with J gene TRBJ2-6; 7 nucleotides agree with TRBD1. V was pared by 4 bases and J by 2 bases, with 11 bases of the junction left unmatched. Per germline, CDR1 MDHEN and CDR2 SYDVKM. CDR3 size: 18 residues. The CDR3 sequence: CASSSPTGKSPGANVLTF. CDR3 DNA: TGTGCCAGCAGTTCCCCGACAGGGAAAAGCCCTGGGGCCAACGTCCTGACTTTC. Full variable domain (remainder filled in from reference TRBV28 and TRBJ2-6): DVKVTQSSRYLVKRTGEKVFLECVQDMDHENMFWYRQDPGLGLRLIYFSYDVKMKEKGDIPEGYSVSREKKERFSLILESASTNQTSMYLCASSSPTGKSPGANVLTFGAGSRLTVL.